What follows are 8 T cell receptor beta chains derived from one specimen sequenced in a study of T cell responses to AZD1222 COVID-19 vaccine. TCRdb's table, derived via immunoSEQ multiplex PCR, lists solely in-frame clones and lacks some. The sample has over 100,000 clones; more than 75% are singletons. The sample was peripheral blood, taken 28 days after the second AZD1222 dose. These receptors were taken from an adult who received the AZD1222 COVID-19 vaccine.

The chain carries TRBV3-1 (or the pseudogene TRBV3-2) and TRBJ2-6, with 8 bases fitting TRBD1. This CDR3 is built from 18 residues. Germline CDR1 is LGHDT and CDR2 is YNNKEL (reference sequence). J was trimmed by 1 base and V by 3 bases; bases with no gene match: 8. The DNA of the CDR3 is TGTGCCAGCAGCCATAGAGGGACAGGCGTTTCTGGGGCCAACGTCCTGACTTTC. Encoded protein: CASSHRGTGVSGANVLTF.

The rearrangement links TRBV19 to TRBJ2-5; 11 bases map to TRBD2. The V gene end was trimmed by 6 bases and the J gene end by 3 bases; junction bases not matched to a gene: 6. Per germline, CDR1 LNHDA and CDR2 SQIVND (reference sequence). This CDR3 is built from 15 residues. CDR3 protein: CASRGLAADKETQYF. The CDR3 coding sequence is TGTGCCAGTAGGGGACTAGCGGCAGATAAAGAGACCCAGTACTTC. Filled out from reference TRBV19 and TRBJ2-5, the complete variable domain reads DGGITQSPKYLFRKEGQNVTLSCEQNLNHDAMYWYRQDPGQGLRLIYYSQIVNDFQKGDIAEGYSVSREKKESFPLTVTSAQKNPTAFYLCASRGLAADKETQYFGPGTRLLVL.

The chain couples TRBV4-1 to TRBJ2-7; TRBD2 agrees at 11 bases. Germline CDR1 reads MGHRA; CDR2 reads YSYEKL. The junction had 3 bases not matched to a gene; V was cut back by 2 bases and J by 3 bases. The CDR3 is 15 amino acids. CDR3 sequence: CASSQSGTSGYEQYF. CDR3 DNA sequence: TGCGCCAGCAGCCAATCCGGGACTAGCGGCTACGAGCAGTACTTC.

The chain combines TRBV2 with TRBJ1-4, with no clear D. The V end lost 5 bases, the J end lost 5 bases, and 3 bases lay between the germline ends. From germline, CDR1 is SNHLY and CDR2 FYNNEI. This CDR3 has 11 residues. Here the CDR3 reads CASSINEKLFF. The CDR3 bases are TGTGCCAGCAGTATAAATGAAAAACTGTTTTTT.

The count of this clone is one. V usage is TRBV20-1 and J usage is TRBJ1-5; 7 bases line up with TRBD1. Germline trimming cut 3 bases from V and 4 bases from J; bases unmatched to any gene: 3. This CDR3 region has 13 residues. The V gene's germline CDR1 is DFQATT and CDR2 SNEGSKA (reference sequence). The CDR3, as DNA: TGCAGTGCTAGTGGGGACAGAAATCAGCCCCAGCATTTT. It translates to CSASGDRNQPQHF.

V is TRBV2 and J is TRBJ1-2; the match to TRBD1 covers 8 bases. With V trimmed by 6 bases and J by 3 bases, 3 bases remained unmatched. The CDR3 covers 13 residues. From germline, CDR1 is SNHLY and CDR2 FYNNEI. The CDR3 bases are TGTGCCAGCAGGGAGGGACAGGACTATGGCTACACCTTC. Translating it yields CASREGQDYGYTF.

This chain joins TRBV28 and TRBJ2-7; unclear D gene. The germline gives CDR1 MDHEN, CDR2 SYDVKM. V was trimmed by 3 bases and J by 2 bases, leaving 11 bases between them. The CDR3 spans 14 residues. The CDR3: CASSFVWGTYEQYF. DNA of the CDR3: TGTGCCAGCAGTTTTGTTTGGGGAACCTACGAGCAGTACTTC.

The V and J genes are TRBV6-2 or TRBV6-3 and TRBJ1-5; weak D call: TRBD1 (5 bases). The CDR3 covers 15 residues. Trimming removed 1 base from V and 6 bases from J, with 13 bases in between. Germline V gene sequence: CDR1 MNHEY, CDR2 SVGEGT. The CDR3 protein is CASSYYGLRVQPQHF. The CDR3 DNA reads TGTGCCAGCAGTTACTATGGCCTCAGGGTTCAGCCCCAGCATTTT.